Here is one T cell receptor beta chain with its context. Profiling relied on immunoSEQ multiplex PCR, and the TCRdb table lists in-frame clones only, not all of them. The profile covers 60,000 to 70,000 clones, with 91% appearing a single time and 1% to 1.5% taken by the ten largest. The sample comes from a study of T cell changes during pregnancy in multiple sclerosis. V was shortened by 8 bases and J by 6 bases, with 14 bases between the two germline ends. Germline V CDR1 and CDR2: MNHEY, SVGAGI. This CDR3 region has 13 residues. The chain employs TRBV6-5 and TRBJ1-5; D might be TRBD1 (6 bases). Sequences were derived from peripheral blood, sampled after pregnancy. The receptor was isolated from a female donor in good health, enrolled as a control in a pregnancy study. The CDR3 loop is CASSGGPGQPQHF. CDR3 sequence (DNA): TGTGCCAGCTCGGGGGGGCCGGGTCAGCCCCAGCATTTT.